This T cell receptor (beta chain) was sequenced for a study of technical replicates of blood from a handful of donors (dated by TCRdb to about 2017). Receptor amplification or capture employed the immunoSEQ multiplex PCR assay. Drawn from immuneACCESS, this table holds only the in-frame rearrangements with V and J called that TCRdb kept. Clones are partly lost; checked studies trace under half to an unresolved V gene and leave the rest unexplained. Within this sample are tens of thousands of clones, with around 94% of them counted one time only. Less than 0.3% of the sample lies in the top ten. Including the terminal cysteine and phenylalanine, the CDR3 comprises 16 residues. Only the CDR3 DNA stays, 48 bases, in frame from base 1. V and J lose 6 bases and 2 bases, and a span of 18 bases separates them. Looking up the germline V gene yields CDR1 MRHNA and CDR2 SNTAGT. About this clone itself: Its antigen specificity is not known. The sample holds no much larger clone one base away, and base qualities are not on file.

This receptor was taken from a human donor in good health. The material sequenced was T cells isolated from PBMCs. The chain is encoded by TRBV6-4 joined to TRBJ2-3, with a tentative D gene TRBD1 over 6 matching bases. CDR3 protein: CASSKDSQGPTDTQYF. The DNA is as follows: TGTGCCAGCAGCAAGGACAGTCAAGGCCCCACAGATACGCAGTATTTT.